The 12 T cell receptor beta chains listed next were all sequenced from one sample in a study of blood T cell repertoires in COVID-19. Only in-frame clones appear in the TCRdb table, and some are missing; sequencing was by immunoSEQ multiplex PCR. The sample lists about 130,000 clones, roughly 80% occurring once. The material sequenced was peripheral blood. The receptors come from a woman between 65 and 79 years old with COVID-19, enrolled during active disease.

CDR3 loop: CSVELVGNEQFF. CDR3 coding DNA: TGCAGCGTTGAACTAGTCGGGAATGAGCAGTTCTTC. The rearrangement links TRBV29-1 to TRBJ2-1; no clear D gene. The germline CDR1 and CDR2 sequences are SQVTM and ANQGSEA. The CDR3 has 12 residues. Trimming stripped 2 bases from V and 7 bases from J, with 9 bases between.

This chain joins TRBV19 and TRBJ1-1; a possible D gene is TRBD1 (6 bases). V was pared by 5 bases and J by 6 bases, with 13 bases between. There are 13 residues in the CDR3. In germline, CDR1 is LNHDA, CDR2 SQIVND (reference sequence). DNA for the CDR3: TGTGCCAGTAGTCTTCAGGGACACGCTGAAGCTTTCTTT. The encoded protein is CASSLQGHAEAFF.

The chain links TRBV7-8 to TRBJ2-2; weak D call: TRBD1 (6 bases). Germline V CDR1 and CDR2: SGHVS, FQNEAQ. The V end was cut by 5 bases, the J end by 2 bases, with 9 bases between. The CDR3 spans 14 residues. The CDR3 sequence: CASSQDSNTGELFF. The CDR3 DNA reads TGTGCCAGCAGCCAGGACAGTAACACCGGGGAGCTGTTTTTT.

The chain joins TRBV9 to TRBJ2-3; TRBD1 matches at 7 bases. CDR3 length equals 16 residues. The V gene end was trimmed by 3 bases and the J gene end by 1 base; junction bases not matched to a gene: 8. Germline loops: CDR1 SGDLS, CDR2 YYNGEE. CDR3 residues: CASSDPTGIGTDTQYF. As DNA, the CDR3 is TGTGCCAGCAGCGACCCGACAGGGATAGGCACAGATACGCAGTATTTT. The variable domain in full, completed from reference TRBV9 and TRBJ2-3, reads DSGVTQTPKHLITATGQRVTLRCSPRSGDLSVYWYQQSLDQGLQFLIQYYNGEERAKGNILERFSAQQFPDLHSELNLSSLELGDSALYFCASSDPTGIGTDTQYFGPGTRLTVL.

The rearrangement joins TRBV5-5 to TRBJ2-7; no clear D gene. This CDR3 contains 14 residues. Germline V lookup: CDR1 SGHKS, CDR2 YYEKEE (reference sequence). The V and J ends lost 0 bases and 2 bases respectively, with 9 bases between them. CDR3 region: CASSLETLAYEQYF. The CDR3 bases are TGTGCCAGCAGCTTGGAGACACTCGCCTACGAGCAGTACTTC.

This clone was counted a single time. The CDR3 DNA reads as TGTGCCAGCAGCTTAGTTGCGGGGGTCTACGAGCAGTACTTC. Its protein is CASSLVAGVYEQYF. The chain employs TRBV11-2 and TRBJ2-7; 7 nucleotides line up with TRBD2. The CDR3 contains 14 residues. Germline loops: CDR1 SGHAT, CDR2 FQNNGV. Trimming cost V 1 base and J 3 bases; bases outside gene matches: 3.

This sequence joins TRBV5-4 and TRBJ1-6; tentatively, D is TRBD1 (6 bases). Between the trimmed V and J ends, which lost 0 bases and 8 bases, there was a span of 9 bases. The CDR3 is 14 residues long. The germline V gene encodes CDR1 SGHNT and CDR2 YYREEE (reference sequence). CDR3 loop: CASSLGTDDSPLHF. Here the CDR3 DNA reads TGTGCCAGCAGCTTGGGGACAGACGATTCACCCCTCCACTTT.

This clone was observed a single time. The chain uses TRBV2 and TRBJ2-5, with D tentatively TRBD1 (6 bases). From germline, CDR1 is SNHLY and CDR2 FYNNEI. The CDR3 consists of 15 residues. The V gene lost 3 bases and the J gene lost 1 base, with 12 bases spanning the gap. CDR3 nucleotide sequence: TGTGCCAGCAGTGACACGGGACACTTCCAAGAGACCCAGTACTTC. Translated, it gives CASSDTGHFQETQYF.

The sample holds a few counts of this clone. V and J are TRBV7-9 and TRBJ1-6; 11 bases line up with TRBD1. CDR1 and CDR2 from the germline V gene are SEHNR and FQNEAQ (reference sequence). The V segment lost 4 bases and the J segment 10 bases; nucleotides outside the gene matches: 3. The CDR3 extends over 14 amino acids. The CDR3 DNA sequence: TGTGCCAGCAGCTCCGGGACAGGGGGATCACCCCTCCACTTT. As protein: CASSSGTGGSPLHF.

The chain couples TRBV5-4 to TRBJ2-3; 8 bases agree with TRBD2. V shed 7 bases and J 2 bases; nucleotides not matched to a gene: 12. The germline gives CDR1 SGHNT, CDR2 YYREEE (reference sequence). The CDR3 sequence is 16 residues long. The CDR3, as DNA: TGTGCCAGCCGGGCGGAACTAGCGGCGTTCACAGATACGCAGTATTTT. Encoded protein: CASRAELAAFTDTQYF. The full variable domain, in which reference TRBV5-4 and TRBJ2-3 provide the parts outside the CDR3, is ETGVTQSPTHLIKTRGQQVTLRCSSQSGHNTVSWYQQALGQGPQFIFQYYREEENGRGNFPPRFSGLQFPNYSSELNVNALELDDSALYLCASRAELAAFTDTQYFGPGTRLTVL.

The chain recombines TRBV7-9 with TRBJ1-1; the match to TRBD1 covers 8 bases. The V segment lost 0 bases and the J segment 0 bases; nucleotides outside the gene matches: 6. The CDR3 totals 17 residues. Germline lookup yields CDR1 SEHNR and CDR2 FQNEAQ (reference sequence). The DNA for the CDR3 is TGTGCCAGCAGCTTAGCCCCCAACAGGGGGATGAACACTGAAGCTTTCTTT. Its protein is CASSLAPNRGMNTEAFF.

The chain couples TRBV18 to TRBJ1-2; D gene unclear. The CDR3 contains 17 residues. Germline assignment: CDR1 KGHSH and CDR2 LQKENI. Trimming took 0 bases from V and 6 from J, leaving 20 bases between them. CDR3 in amino acids: CASSPPSSGSSTHGYTF. The CDR3, as DNA: TGTGCCAGCTCACCACCGAGTTCCGGGTCATCAACGCATGGCTACACCTTC. Based on the CDR3 plus reference TRBV18 and TRBJ1-2, the full variable domain is NAGVMQNPRHLVRRRGQEARLRCSPMKGHSHVYWYRQLPEEGLKFMVYLQKENIIDESGMPKERFSAEFPKEGPSILRIQQVVRGDSAAYFCASSPPSSGSSTHGYTFGSGTRLTVV.